This T cell receptor beta chain came from a study of cytomegalovirus exposure and HLA in healthy donors (TCRdb year 2017). A note on the overall study: According to a later analysis, the approximately 120 validation repertoires were produced on the same platform as the roughly 700 repertoires of the first cohort. The study aimed to test whether cataloging public T cell receptors could reveal signatures of past pathogen exposure. A separate validation cohort of approximately 130 different subjects was used in addition to the roughly 700-subject first cohort. The study combined high-throughput TCR immunosequencing, statistical association of individual TCRs with disease status, and machine learning to predict cytomegalovirus infection status.

The investigation overall reported the following: In vitro tests confirmed that a few of the cytomegalovirus-associated TCR beta chains recognize cytomegalovirus antigens. Most TCR sequences were observed very rarely across donors, whereas some public TCRs were present in many individuals. The classifier was reported to diagnose cytomegalovirus status with high specificity and sensitivity in both the original and validation cohorts. A later analysis lacked HLA typing for the validation cohort, so it scored co-occurrence in that cohort across all 120 or so repertoires. According to the authors, the approach could potentially be generalized to other disease states and immunological phenotypes. Of the cluster scores, approximately 95% were above 0 in a later analysis, which found that TCRs clustered in the first cohort also tended to co-occur in the approximately 120 validation repertoires. The study listed 164 TCR beta chains as associated with cytomegalovirus.

Library creation used the immunoSEQ multiplex PCR assay. The source study handled its data this way. A statistical classification framework was built to diagnose cytomegalovirus status from the catalog of TCR beta chain sequences. TCRdb limited this immuneACCESS table to in-frame rearrangements with V and J called. A share of clones is missing; checked studies link under half to unresolved V genes, and the rest is unexplained. V, J and clone size were drawn from that table, and D and trimming were deduced from the DNA. The sample table shows some 67,000 clones, and roughly 93% are seen once. 1% of the sample belongs to the ten largest clones. CDR3 length: 18 amino acids, cysteine to phenylalanine. Only the CDR3 DNA stays, 54 bases, in frame from base 1. Unmatched junction bases come to 8, with V trimmed by 3 bases and J by 2 bases. As encoded in the germline V gene (reference sequence), CDR1 is SEHNR while CDR2 is FQNEAQ.

Notes on this clone: Its antigen remains undetermined. No base quality information exists; no much larger clone differs at one position.

Donors formed part of the validation cohort, which comprised about 130 subjects and was distinct from the first cohort of some 700 subjects. Rearrangement joined TRBV7-9 to TRBJ2-6; TRBD1 agrees with 9 junctional bases. The source of this sequence is a woman aged 18 to 35 in good health and CMV-seronegative. Sequencing was carried out using PBMCs. The DNA reads TGTGCCAGCAGCTTTTGGGGGACAGGGAACGCTGGGGCCAACGTCCTGACTTTC. Translated, it reads CASSFWGTGNAGANVLTF.